The 20 T cell receptor beta chains below come from one sample, sequenced in a study of T cell repertoires in cytomegalovirus infection. TCRdb ran MiXCR on the reads and lists one entry per CDR3 protein. Among approximately 500,000 distinct CDR3 sequences listed, about 17% were seen once. Material: CD8+ T cells from PBMCs. The receptor source for this set is a human donor in good health (CMV status not recorded). Some clones in this sample may be carry-over from other donors' samples.

Ten or more counts support this clonotype. The chain recombines TRBV6-2 or TRBV6-3 with TRBJ2-7, with 14 bases that match TRBD2. Germline V gene lookup returns CDR1 MNHEY and CDR2 SVGEGT. J lost 4 bases, V lost 6 bases, and 5 bases had no gene match. The CDR3 contains 15 residues. DNA of the CDR3: TGTGCCAGCAGACCGGGACTAGCGGGAGAGTACGAGCAGTACTTC. Protein product: CASRPGLAGEYEQYF.

This chain uses TRBV28 with TRBJ2-5, with 7 bases identical to TRBD2. This CDR3 region has 15 residues. Looked up from germline, CDR1 is MDHEN and CDR2 is SYDVKM. The trim removed 2 bases at V and 0 bases at J, leaving 3 bases unmatched. CDR3 bases: TGTGCCAGCAGTTTAGCGGGAGTGGACCAAGAGACCCAGTACTTC. Protein product: CASSLAGVDQETQYF.

This clonotype appeared a few times. The gene calls are TRBV29-1 and TRBJ1-1; D is unresolved. Germline CDR1 is SQVTM and CDR2 is ANQGSEA. The CDR3 has 12 amino acids. Trimming removed 7 bases at V and 7 bases at J, with 16 bases between. DNA for the CDR3: TGCAGCGCCTACTGGAGGGCAGGTGAAGCTTTCTTT. Translated, it gives CSAYWRAGEAFF. Filled out from reference TRBV29-1 and TRBJ1-1, the complete variable domain reads SAVISQKPSRDICQRGTSLTIQCQVDSQVTMMFWYRQQPGQSLTLIATANQGSEATYESGFVIDKFPISRPNLTFSTLTVSNMSPEDSSIYLCSAYWRAGEAFFGQGTRLTVV.

Note on this clonotype: Just one base apart from a much larger clone, this may be a read error. The chain combines TRBV7-9 with TRBJ2-2; the D gene is possibly TRBD2 (5 bases). The V gene's germline CDR1 is SEHNR and CDR2 FQNEAQ (reference sequence). The length of the CDR3 is 12 residues. CDR3 amino acids: CASTTYSGVLFF. CDR3 sequence (DNA): TGTGCCAGCACCACGTATTCCGGGGTGCTGTTTTTT.

This clonotype was seen at least ten times. The V gene is TRBV12-5, the J gene TRBJ2-7; D gene ambiguous. The V and J ends lost 5 bases and 3 bases respectively, with 8 bases between them. Germline CDR1 LGHNT, CDR2 FRNRAP. The CDR3 loop spans 12 amino acids. The CDR3 is CASGPNSYEQYF. The CDR3 DNA follows: TGTGCTAGTGGTCCAAACAGCTACGAGCAGTACTTC. Looking up the rest from reference TRBV12-5 and TRBJ2-7 gives the full variable domain: DARVTQTPRHKVTEMGQEVTMRCQPILGHNTVFWYRQTMMQGLELLAYFRNRAPLDDSGMPKDRFSAEMPDATLATLKIQPSEPRDSAVYFCASGPNSYEQYFGPGTRLTVT.

This clonotype was detected many times. The rearrangement uses TRBV6-5 and TRBJ2-7, with D unresolved. Germline V gene sequence: CDR1 MNHEY, CDR2 SVGAGI. The CDR3 is 14 amino acids. V gave up 6 bases and J gave up 5 bases, with 17 bases separating them. Here the CDR3 DNA reads TGTGCCAGCAGCGGGCGGACCGCGATAAACGAGCAGTACTTC. Translation gives CASSGRTAINEQYF.

This clonotype appeared many times. The rearrangement links TRBV7-9 to TRBJ2-7; TRBD1 matches 11 bases. Per the germline V gene, CDR1 is SEHNR and CDR2 is FQNEAQ (reference sequence). This CDR3 region has 15 residues. The trim removed 5 bases at V and 3 bases at J, leaving 6 bases unmatched. CDR3 region: CASSPRDRGVYEQYF. The CDR3 DNA is TGTGCCAGCAGCCCCCGGGACAGGGGGGTCTACGAGCAGTACTTC.

This clonotype has only a few counts. The rearrangement uses TRBV2 and TRBJ2-5; D gene ambiguous. V dropped 1 base and J dropped 7 bases, with 4 bases sitting between them. Germline V CDR1 and CDR2: SNHLY, FYNNEI. The CDR3 contains 11 residues. CDR3 nucleotides: TGTGCCAGCAGTGAAGAGGGGACCCAGTACTTC. Its protein is CASSEEGTQYF.

This clonotype was seen repeatedly, ten times or more. V and J are TRBV6-4 and TRBJ2-1; TRBD2 aligns across 9 bases. Germline V gives CDR1 MRHNA, CDR2 SNTAGT. CDR3 size: 15 residues. V gave up 0 bases and J gave up 9 bases; unmatched junction bases: 6. Here the CDR3 DNA reads TGTGCCAGCAGTGACTCGATAGCGGGAGAAAGTGAGCAGTTCTTC. Protein: CASSDSIAGESEQFF.

The CDR3 nucleotides are TGTGCCACCAGTGATTTCCAGGAAAGCAATGAGCAGTTCTTC. Residues: CATSDFQESNEQFF. V is TRBV24-1 and J is TRBJ2-1; D is ambiguous. The germline V gene has CDR1 KGHDR and CDR2 SFDVKD. Trimming removed 1 base at V and 6 bases at J, with 9 bases between. This CDR3 spans 14 amino acids.

This clonotype was picked up many times. The V gene is TRBV6-2 or TRBV6-3, the J gene TRBJ2-7; D remains ambiguous. This CDR3 region has 14 residues. Trimming took 4 bases from V and 3 from J, leaving 13 bases between them. Germline V gene lookup returns CDR1 MNHEY and CDR2 SVGEGT. The chain's CDR3 is CASSSQLVNYEQYF. In DNA, the CDR3 is TGTGCCAGCAGTTCCCAGCTTGTGAACTACGAGCAGTACTTC.

This clonotype turned up a few times. The chain joins TRBV5-4 to TRBJ1-2; D call uncertain. CDR1 is SGHNT and CDR2 is YYREEE in the germline V gene (reference sequence). V was trimmed by 4 bases and J by 7 bases, leaving 8 bases between them. The CDR3 extends over 11 amino acids. The CDR3 sequence: CASSLGFGYTF. In nucleotides, the CDR3 is TGTGCCAGCAGCCTAGGGTTTGGCTACACCTTC.

This chain uses TRBV6-2 or TRBV6-3 with TRBJ1-1, with D maybe TRBD1 (6 bases). The CDR3 runs 14 residues. The V end lost 5 bases, the J end lost 5 bases, and 15 bases lay between the germline ends. Germline V lookup: CDR1 MNHEY, CDR2 SVGEGT. As DNA, the CDR3 is TGTGCCAGCAGTACCACAGGGATGCGGACTGAAGCTTTCTTT. It specifies CASSTTGMRTEAFF.

As regards this clonotype: This may arise from a read error, as a much more abundant clone is one base away. V is TRBV19 and J is TRBJ1-1; TRBD1 is a possible D gene (5 bases). The CDR3 is 15 amino acids. Germline lookup yields CDR1 LNHDA and CDR2 SQIVND (reference sequence). The CDR3 DNA reads as TGTGCCAGTACCCCTCGGAGGGGTGGGAACACTGAAGCTGTCTTT. Translating gives CASTPRRGGNTEAVF.

Comment on this clonotype: Just one base apart from a much larger clone, this may be a read error. This rearrangement joins TRBV27 to TRBJ2-1; 8 bases agree with TRBD2. This CDR3 spans 16 amino acids. Germline CDR1 MNHEY, CDR2 SMNVEV (reference sequence). Germline trimming cut 2 bases from V and 3 bases from J; bases unmatched to any gene: 6. The CDR3 DNA reads as TGTGCCAGCAGTTTACGGGAGGGGAATGGCTACAATGAGCAGTTCTTC. The encoded protein is CASSLREGNGYNEQFF.

V is TRBV5-1 and J is TRBJ1-5; TRBD1 aligns across 7 bases. Germline V gives CDR1 SGHRS, CDR2 YFSETQ. The CDR3 is 15 residues long. The junction had 4 bases not matched to a gene; V was cut back by 4 bases and J by 0 bases. The CDR3, as DNA: TGCGCCAGCAGCGTGGGGACAGCTAGCAATCAGCCCCAGCATTTT. This encodes CASSVGTASNQPQHF.

Turning to this clonotype: This may be a read error, as it is one base from a much larger clone. V is TRBV6-5 and J is TRBJ2-6, with 10 bases fitting TRBD2. The CDR3 spans 18 residues. Germline V lookup: CDR1 MNHEY, CDR2 SVGAGI. This CDR3 is CSSPGVAGGDSGANVLTF. CDR3 DNA: TGTTCCAGCCCGGGGGTAGCGGGAGGCGACTCTGGGGCCAACGTCCTGACTTTC.

The chain employs TRBV27 and TRBJ2-7, with TRBD2 matching over 7 bases. V was clipped by 3 bases and J by 7 bases; unmatched bases: 9. This CDR3 comprises 14 residues. Germline-derived CDR1 and CDR2 are MNHEY and SMNVEV (reference sequence). The CDR3 loop is CASSFGGSGKEQYF. In DNA, the CDR3 is TGTGCCAGCAGTTTCGGCGGGAGTGGGAAAGAGCAGTACTTC.

There are many counts of this clonotype. The chain recombines TRBV11-2 with TRBJ2-1; D remains unclear. The CDR3 runs to 14 residues. Germline CDR1 is SGHAT and CDR2 is FQNNGV. Trimming cost V 6 bases and J 8 bases, with 17 bases left between them. In DNA, the CDR3 is TGTGCCAGCAGACTGGACCCTCCGGGCGATGAGCAGTTCTTC. It codes for CASRLDPPGDEQFF. Looking up the rest from reference TRBV11-2 and TRBJ2-1 gives the full variable domain: EAGVAQSPRYKIIEKRQSVAFWCNPISGHATLYWYQQILGQGPKLLIQFQNNGVVDDSQLPKDRFSAERLKGVDSTLKIQPAKLEDSAVYLCASRLDPPGDEQFFGPGTRLTVL.

The chain uses TRBV2 and TRBJ2-7, with D perhaps TRBD1 (6 bases). With 8 bases removed from V and 0 bases from J, the gap between germline ends came to 14 bases. Germline values: CDR1 SNHLY, CDR2 FYNNEI. The CDR3 runs 14 residues. CDR3 region: CASGEGHNSYEQYF. DNA for the CDR3: TGTGCCAGCGGAGAGGGACATAACTCCTACGAGCAGTACTTC.